Each of the 20 T cell receptor beta chains below was sequenced from the same sample in a study of blood T cells in healthy people across ages. A second PCR, run for roughly 7 to 12 cycles, used a sample-barcoded 5' primer plus a J-beta primer mix. Via MiXCR, TCRdb re-called the 5' RACE reads, giving one row per CDR3 protein. Of around 600,000 distinct CDR3 sequences in the sample, 45% to 55% are singletons; the top ten hold 20% to 25%. The sequenced material came from blood. The receptors were gathered from a man aged 80 or over in good health.

This clonotype came up many times. V usage is TRBV6-2 or TRBV6-3 and J usage is TRBJ2-7; 8 bases map to TRBD1. The CDR3 length is 15 residues. CDR1 is MNHEY and CDR2 is SVGEGT in the germline V gene. Trimming removed 5 bases from V and 0 bases from J; junction bases left unmatched: 6. The CDR3: CASSGQGDGSYEQYF. The CDR3 DNA reads TGTGCCAGCAGTGGACAGGGAGACGGCTCCTACGAGCAGTACTTC.

This clonotype was seen only a few times. The V and J genes are TRBV3-1 and TRBJ1-2; 9 nucleotides match TRBD1. This CDR3 has 14 residues. V lost 5 bases to trimming and J lost 8 bases; unmatched junction nucleotides: 9. Germline loops: CDR1 LGHDT, CDR2 YNNKEL (reference sequence). CDR3 in DNA: TGTGCCAGCAGCAGTGGGACAGGGTCGGGCGGCTACACCTTC. Residues: CASSSGTGSGGYTF.

The chain links TRBV20-1 to TRBJ2-7; D is perhaps TRBD1 or TRBD2 (5 bases each). Trimming left V 1 base short and J 0 bases short, with 13 bases between. CDR1 and CDR2 (germline): DFQATT, SNEGSKA (reference sequence). CDR3 length: 15 amino acids. The CDR3: CSARGGGMSSYEQYF. For the CDR3, the DNA is TGCAGTGCTAGAGGTGGGGGAATGAGCTCCTACGAGCAGTACTTC.

This chain joins TRBV27 and TRBJ2-5; TRBD1 aligns across 10 bases. The CDR3 contains 15 residues. Per the germline V gene, CDR1 is MNHEY and CDR2 is SMNVEV (reference sequence). The J segment lost 11 bases and the V segment lost 2 bases, leaving 11 bases of the junction unmatched. CDR3 sequence: CASSLGTGVYNEQYF. CDR3 bases: TGTGCCAGCAGTTTAGGGACAGGGGTCTACAATGAGCAGTACTTC.

This clonotype came up many times. The chain recombines TRBV7-2 with TRBJ2-5; possible D gene TRBD1, 5 bases. Between the trimmed V and J ends, which lost 2 bases and 11 bases, there was a span of 15 bases. CDR3 length equals 13 residues. CDR1 and CDR2 from the germline V gene are SGHTA and FQGNSA. The CDR3: CASSLFGAKQQYF. CDR3 DNA: TGTGCCAGCAGCTTATTTGGGGCAAAACAGCAGTACTTC.

The chain has TRBV24-1 and TRBJ2-5; 8 bases map to TRBD1. The J call is in doubt because the DNA end fits TRBJ2-7 better. The CDR3 is 14 residues long. From germline, CDR1 is KGHDR and CDR2 SFDVKD. The CDR3 nucleotides read TGTGCCACCAGTGATTTGCAGGGGGCTCACGAGCAGTACTTC. Encoded protein: CATSDLQGAHEQYF.

The rearrangement uses TRBV3-1 and TRBJ1-3; unclear D gene. The germline V and J ends were trimmed by 7 bases and 0 bases, with 10 bases remaining between them. This CDR3 has 14 residues. Germline-derived CDR1 and CDR2 are LGHDT and YNNKEL (reference sequence). The CDR3 sequence is CASNFYSSGNTIYF. The DNA for the CDR3 is TGTGCCAGCAACTTCTATAGCTCTGGAAACACCATATATTTT.

The V call is TRBV29-1, the J call TRBJ2-7; a possible D gene is TRBD1 (6 bases). The germline V gene has CDR1 SQVTM and CDR2 ANQGSEA. The CDR3 spans 13 residues. V was shortened by 4 bases and J by 3 bases, with 13 bases between the two germline ends. The CDR3 DNA follows: TGCAGCGTTGTGACTGCACAGGGCTACGAGCAGTACTTC. Amino acids: CSVVTAQGYEQYF.

Worth noting for this clonotype: Being one base from a much bigger clone, this may be a read error. The V gene is TRBV6-5, the J gene TRBJ2-5; 7 positions agree with TRBD2. The CDR3 is made up of 14 amino acids. CDR1 and CDR2 from the germline V gene are MNHEY and SVGAGI. V lost 5 bases and J lost 5; bases outside the gene matches: 8. The CDR3 DNA follows: TGTGCCAGCAGTGACGGGGGGACGTCGGAGACCCAGTACTTC. Amino acids: CASSDGGTSETQYF.

The genes are TRBV20-1 and TRBJ2-1, with TRBD2 matching 12 bases. The CDR3 has 17 residues. V shed 6 bases and J 1 base; nucleotides not matched to a gene: 10. Germline V gene sequence: CDR1 DFQATT, CDR2 SNEGSKA (reference sequence). CDR3 protein: CSAPRLAGALSYNEQFF. Written as DNA, the CDR3 is TGCAGTGCCCCTAGACTAGCGGGGGCCCTATCCTACAATGAGCAGTTCTTC.

J is TRBJ2-7 and V is TRBV20-1, with a possible D match to TRBD2 (5 bases). Germline V gene sequence: CDR1 DFQATT, CDR2 SNEGSKA (reference sequence). V lost 3 bases and J 2 bases, leaving 17 bases between the germline ends. The CDR3 covers 15 residues. CDR3: CSARDQRTPTYEQYF. DNA for the CDR3: TGCAGTGCTAGGGATCAGCGGACCCCGACCTACGAGCAGTACTTC.

The rearrangement uses TRBV5-1 and TRBJ2-1, with TRBD2 matching over 14 bases. Per the germline V gene, CDR1 is SGHRS and CDR2 is YFSETQ. V was pared by 5 bases and J by 5 bases, with 3 bases of the junction left unmatched. CDR3 length equals 15 residues. CDR3 DNA: TGCGCCAGCAGAGGACTAGCGGGAGGAAACAATGAGCAGTTCTTC. As protein: CASRGLAGGNNEQFF.

The V and J genes are TRBV5-1 and TRBJ2-1; TRBD2 is a possible D gene (5 bases). The CDR3 extends over 13 amino acids. Trimming cost V 3 bases and J 6 bases, with 10 bases left between them. Germline CDR1 is SGHRS and CDR2 is YFSETQ. DNA of the CDR3: TGCGCCAGCAGCTGGGTAGCGTCCAATGAGCAGTTCTTC. Protein: CASSWVASNEQFF.

The CDR3, as DNA: TGTGCCAGCAGTCCCCGCAACGCGACAGTAATCTACGAGCAGTACTTC. It yields the protein CASSPRNATVIYEQYF. This chain uses TRBV28 with TRBJ2-4, with D perhaps matching TRBD1 (5 bases). The assigned J gene may be wrong: the sequence end matches TRBJ2-7 better. The CDR3 is made up of 16 amino acids. Germline V lookup: CDR1 MDHEN, CDR2 SYDVKM.

This clonotype was observed at least ten times. The chain is built from TRBV6-5 and TRBJ2-3; D is unclear. Germline CDR1 and CDR2: MNHEY and SVGAGI. This CDR3 has 13 residues. The V gene lost 2 bases and the J gene lost 5 bases, with 8 bases spanning the gap. CDR3 loop: CASSYGFGDTQYF. The CDR3 region has the DNA TGTGCCAGCAGTTACGGGTTCGGAGATACGCAGTATTTT.

This clonotype was picked up many times. The chain couples TRBV6-5 to TRBJ2-2; D gene unclear. Germline lookup yields CDR1 MNHEY and CDR2 SVGAGI. The CDR3 covers 12 residues. V lost 2 bases and J lost 6, with 4 bases in between. CDR3 sequence: CASSYSAGELFF. CDR3 sequence (DNA): TGTGCCAGCAGTTACAGCGCCGGGGAGCTGTTTTTT.

The chain recombines TRBV10-3 with TRBJ2-3; no clear D gene. This CDR3 has 14 residues. Germline V CDR1 and CDR2: ENHRY, SYGVKD. The CDR3 is CTTRTLTSTDTQYF. DNA for the CDR3: TGTACCACCAGGACCTTGACAAGCACAGATACGCAGTATTTT.

This clonotype was recorded many times. This chain connects TRBV2 to TRBJ1-2; 9 nucleotides line up with TRBD1. V trimming: 5 bases; J trimming: 9 bases; junction bases outside the gene matches: 4. Looked up from germline, CDR1 is SNHLY and CDR2 is FYNNEI. The CDR3 loop spans 12 amino acids. As DNA, the CDR3 is TGTGCCAGCAGTCTGGACAGGGGTAGCTACACCTTC. Translation gives CASSLDRGSYTF.

This clonotype was seen a few times. The chain couples TRBV7-9 to TRBJ1-1; 8 bases map to TRBD1. V lost 2 bases, J lost 9 bases, and 8 bases stayed unmatched. The CDR3 has 14 residues. In germline, CDR1 is SEHNR, CDR2 FQNEAQ (reference sequence). The CDR3 region has the DNA TGTGCCAGCAGCTTACAATTCGGCAGGGGGCAAGCTTTCTTT. Translated: CASSLQFGRGQAFF.

This clonotype was seen ten or more times. The chain is built from TRBV6-6 and TRBJ2-1; 8 positions agree with TRBD2. The CDR3 has 16 residues. V shed 5 bases and J 3 bases; nucleotides not matched to a gene: 9. Germline V gene lookup returns CDR1 MNHNY and CDR2 SVGAGI (reference sequence). The CDR3 here is CASSTFTSGSYNEQFF. The CDR3 coding sequence is TGTGCCAGCAGTACCTTCACTAGCGGCAGCTACAATGAGCAGTTCTTC.